The rows below give T cell receptor beta chains drawn from one sample of a study of T cells in Graves' hyperthyroidism and ophthalmopathy. TCRdb processed the multiplex PCR reads anew with MiXCR; each CDR3 protein has one entry. The sample shows more than 600,000 distinct CDR3 sequences, less than 20% of them seen only once. The sample comprised blood. The receptors here all came from a man younger than 30 with Graves' hyperthyroidism. Each CDR3 is given with its conserved first and last residue. Each record gives: clone size, D gene, J gene, V gene, CDR3 protein, CDR3 DNA. A D gene is named only where the DNA matches it firmly. Size is stated for part of the rows, as once, few or many counts, or as a class when the clone is expanded.

>few|-|TRBJ2-6|TRBV7-3
CASSLVQGANVLTF
TGTGCCAGCAGCTTGGTCCAGGGGGCCAACGTCCTGACTTTC
>many|-|TRBJ2-7|TRBV18
CASSPQRGYEQYF
TGTGCCAGCTCACCACAGCGCGGGTACGAGCAGTACTTC
>-|-|TRBJ1-2|TRBV27
CASSLSKSNGYTF
TGTGCCAGCAGTTTAAGCAAGAGCAATGGCTACACCTTC
>few|-|TRBJ2-1|TRBV7-3
CASSVGLLSSYNEQFF
TGTGCCAGCAGCGTCGGACTTCTGAGCTCCTACAATGAGCAGTTCTTC
>-|-|TRBJ2-2|TRBV5-6
CASSLTDRSTGELFF
TGTGCCAGCAGCTTGACGGACCGGTCGACCGGGGAGCTGTTTTTT
>once|TRBD2|TRBJ2-7|TRBV4-1
CASSQDITSGKYEQYF
TGCGCCAGCAGCCAAGATATAACTAGCGGGAAGTACGAGCAGTACTTC
>many|TRBD1|TRBJ1-1|TRBV20-1
CSAHRGEAFF
TGCAGTGCTCACAGGGGGGAAGCTTTCTTT
>many|-|TRBJ2-5|TRBV15
CATSRREGAGGQYF
TGTGCCACCAGCAGACGGGAGGGGGCGGGTGGCCAGTACTTC
>-|-|TRBJ1-1|TRBV20-1
CSARATDTEAFF
TGCAGTGCTAGAGCTACAGACACTGAAGCTTTCTTT
>many|TRBD2|TRBJ2-7|TRBV7-2
CASSLASSGGEQYF
TGTGCCAGCAGCTTAGCGTCTAGCGGAGGGGAGCAGTACTTC
>few|-|TRBJ1-4|TRBV4-2
CASSQESGPGEKLFF
TGTGCCAGCAGTCAAGAATCAGGCCCAGGTGAAAAACTGTTTTTT
>-|TRBD2|TRBJ2-3|TRBV29-1
CSVGTSGRASAQYF
TGCAGCGTTGGGACTAGCGGGAGGGCCAGTGCGCAGTATTTT
>few|-|TRBJ1-2|TRBV5-5
CASSREQGIYGYTF
TGTGCCAGCAGCCGGGAGCAAGGGATCTATGGCTACACCTTC
>few|TRBD2|TRBJ2-7|TRBV19
CASSIGAGGRGAEWYF
TGTGCCAGTAGTATAGGAGCGGGAGGCCGCGGCGCCGAGTGGTACTTC
>few|-|TRBJ1-4|TRBV19
CASSPRATEKLFF
TGTGCCAGTAGTCCACGCGCCACGGAAAAACTGTTTTTT
>many|TRBD2|TRBJ2-3|TRBV2
CASSTPGLAGASSTDTQYF
TGTGCCAGCAGTACCCCGGGACTAGCGGGAGCGAGCAGCACAGATACGCAGTATTTT
>-|TRBD1|TRBJ1-1|TRBV2
CASRSRGSNTEAFF
TGTGCCAGCAGGTCCAGGGGGTCGAACACTGAAGCTTTCTTT
>many|TRBD1|TRBJ1-1|TRBV28
CASSLGGGTTEAFF
TGTGCCAGCAGTTTGGGAGGGGGCACCACTGAAGCTTTCTTT
>few|TRBD2|TRBJ2-7|TRBV25-1
CASRRGEGTYEQYF
TGTGCCAGCAGACGTGGGGAGGGAACGTACGAGCAGTACTTC
>many|-|TRBJ1-1|TRBV3-1
CASSQGGGTEAFF
TGTGCCAGCAGCCAAGGGGGGGGTACTGAAGCTTTCTTT
>few|-|TRBJ1-6|TRBV6-1
CASSEAGSSYNSPLHF
TGTGCCAGCAGTGAAGCAGGGAGCTCCTATAATTCACCCCTCCACTTT
>-|-|TRBJ2-5|TRBV7-9
CASSLGGAYQETQYF
TGTGCCAGCAGCTTAGGGGGGGCGTACCAAGAGACCCAGTACTTC
>few|-|TRBJ2-6|TRBV24-1
CATSDPGAAGSGANVLTF
TGTGCCACCAGTGACCCGGGAGCCGCGGGCTCTGGGGCCAACGTCCTGACTTTC
>few|-|TRBJ2-7|TRBV5-1
CASSPRHESYEQYF
TGCGCCAGCAGCCCCCGCCACGAATCCTACGAGCAGTACTTC
>many|-|TRBJ2-3|TRBV11-1
CASAQGGADTDTQYF
TGTGCCAGCGCTCAGGGCGGAGCGGACACAGATACGCAGTATTTT
>few|-|TRBJ1-1|TRBV12-3/TRBV12-4
CASSLTRYTEAFF
TGTGCCAGCAGTTTGACACGATACACTGAAGCTTTCTTT
>-|-|TRBJ2-3|TRBV10-3
CAISESGPTDTQYF
TGTGCCATCAGTGAGTCGGGGCCTACAGATACGCAGTATTTT
>-|-|TRBJ2-7|TRBV19
CASSIGVGAFAYEQYF
TGTGCCAGTAGTATAGGGGTGGGGGCATTCGCCTACGAGCAGTACTTC
>few|-|TRBJ1-1|TRBV30
CAWRTGRPGTEAFF
TGTGCCTGGAGGACCGGGAGACCGGGGACTGAAGCTTTCTTT
>few|-|TRBJ1-2|TRBV7-9
CASSLSNGFYGYTF
TGTGCCAGCAGCTTAAGTAACGGGTTTTATGGCTACACCTTC
>many|-|TRBJ2-1|TRBV6-1
CASSHPSGGGEQFF
TGTGCCAGCAGTCACCCTTCAGGCGGTGGTGAGCAGTTCTTC
>many|TRBD1|TRBJ1-1|TRBV12-3/TRBV12-4
CASRVGQANTEAFF
TGTGCCAGCAGGGTGGGACAGGCCAACACTGAAGCTTTCTTT
>-|-|TRBJ1-1|TRBV19
CASSIGTPNTEAFF
TGTGCCAGTAGTATAGGGACACCCAACACTGAAGCTTTCTTT
>-|-|TRBJ1-6|TRBV4-1
CASSLAPWGNNSPLHF
TGCGCCAGCAGCCTCGCGCCATGGGGGAATAATTCACCCCTCCACTTT
>-|-|TRBJ1-1|TRBV4-1
CASSQDPGVYTEAFF
TGCGCCAGCAGCCAAGATCCCGGGGTTTATACTGAAGCTTTCTTT
>many|-|TRBJ1-3|TRBV6-1
CASSAGRSSGNTIYF
TGTGCCAGCAGTGCGGGACGGAGCTCTGGAAACACCATATATTTT
>-|-|TRBJ1-5|TRBV27
CASSWQENQPQHF
TGTGCCAGCAGTTGGCAGGAAAATCAGCCCCAGCATTTT